A single sample gave rise to the 10 T cell receptor beta chains below, sequenced in a study of shared clonotypes between healthy human individuals. The data were produced by immunoSEQ multiplex PCR, yet TCRdb's version contains in-frame clones alone and is incomplete. The table shows 550,000 to 700,000 clones, with around 73% occurring only once. The sample comprised memory CD4+ T cells sorted from blood. As to subset: CD45RA-negative fraction. These receptors were taken from a woman in her thirties in good health.

V usage is TRBV29-1 and J usage is TRBJ2-1; D uncertain. V was cut by 2 bases and J by 0 bases, with 2 bases left in between. Germline CDR1 reads SQVTM; CDR2 reads ANQGSEA. The CDR3 length is 12 residues. In DNA form, the CDR3 reads TGCAGCGTTGAAATCTCCTACAATGAGCAGTTCTTC. As protein: CSVEISYNEQFF.

The rearrangement links TRBV6-5 to TRBJ1-2; no clear D. Trimming took off 2 bases at V and 4 bases at J, with 11 bases between the two ends. The germline gives CDR1 MNHEY, CDR2 SVGAGI. The CDR3 totals 14 residues. CDR3 loop: CASSYGSSGYGYTF. As DNA, the CDR3 is TGTGCCAGCAGTTACGGGAGTTCCGGCTATGGCTACACCTTC.

The genes are TRBV6-5 and TRBJ1-1; D not certain. Germline CDR1 and CDR2: MNHEY and SVGAGI. V lost 0 bases and J lost 5, with 10 bases in between. This CDR3 spans 14 amino acids. As DNA, the CDR3 is TGTGCCAGCAGTTACTCGAGTCTAGGAACTGAAGCTTTCTTT. Translating it yields CASSYSSLGTEAFF.

The chain combines TRBV6-1 with TRBJ2-5; tentative D call: TRBD2 (5 bases). The CDR3 sequence is 14 residues long. V shed 2 bases and J shed 4 bases, with 11 bases lying between them. CDR1 and CDR2 (germline): MNHNS, SASEGT. The CDR3 nucleotides read TGTGCCAGCAGTGAACTTCGTGGAGGAGAGACCCAGTACTTC. Residues: CASSELRGGETQYF.

To note about this clone: Additional DNA sequences in this sample encode the identical CDR3. The rearrangement links TRBV15 to TRBJ1-5, with 7 bases matching TRBD1. CDR3 length: 13 residues. The V and J ends lost 2 bases and 5 bases, in that order; junction bases with no gene match: 0. Per germline, CDR1 LNHNV and CDR2 YYDKDF (reference sequence). CDR3 in amino acids: CATSRTGDQPQHF. The CDR3 DNA is TGTGCCACCAGCAGAACAGGGGATCAGCCCCAGCATTTT.

A word on this clone: Other DNA sequences in this sample translate to the same CDR3. J is TRBJ2-7 and V is TRBV7-3, with 11 bases that match TRBD2. After removal of 3 bases from V and 0 bases from J, the junction contained 1 base not matched to a gene. CDR1 and CDR2 (germline): SGHTA, FQGTGA. The CDR3 covers 15 residues. The CDR3 bases are TGTGCCAGCAGCTTGACTAGCGGGGACTCCTACGAGCAGTACTTC. Its translation: CASSLTSGDSYEQYF.

The J gene is TRBJ2-3, the V gene TRBV19, with TRBD1 identical over 11 bases. Germline V gene data show CDR1 as LNHDA and CDR2 as SQIVND (reference sequence). The CDR3 has 15 amino acids. V lost 6 bases, J lost 4 bases, and 6 bases stayed unmatched. The CDR3 region is CASSLRTGGSDTQYF. CDR3 nucleotides: TGTGCCAGTAGCCTCCGGACAGGGGGCTCAGATACGCAGTATTTT.

This clone was found once. The chain links TRBV29-1 to TRBJ2-7, with 8 bases that match TRBD2. Germline V gene data show CDR1 as SQVTM and CDR2 as ANQGSEA. The CDR3 spans 12 residues. Trimming cost V 5 bases and J 10 bases; bases outside gene matches: 10. CDR3 residues: CSVQTSESDQYF. The CDR3, as DNA: TGCAGCGTTCAGACTAGCGAGTCGGATCAGTACTTC.

V and J are TRBV11-1 and TRBJ2-7, with TRBD2 as a possible D gene (6 bases). The germline V gene has CDR1 SGHAT and CDR2 FQDESV (reference sequence). Trimming shortened V by 2 bases and J by 4 bases, and 18 bases separated the two germline ends. The CDR3 covers 16 residues. CDR3 coding DNA: TGTGCCAGCAGCTTATTAATGACCAGCGGGTCGTACGAGCAGTACTTC. Residues: CASSLLMTSGSYEQYF.

This chain joins TRBV6-1 and TRBJ2-1; D unresolved. Trimming left V 8 bases short and J 13 bases short, with 21 bases between. The CDR3 consists of 13 residues. Per germline, CDR1 MNHNS and CDR2 SASEGT. CDR3 amino acids: CASRRTGPSEQFF. CDR3 sequence (DNA): TGTGCCAGCCGTAGAACCGGTCCCTCCGAACAGTTCTTC.